This TCR beta chain emerged from a study of cytomegalovirus exposure and HLA in healthy donors. Findings of the study overall: There was a cluster of highly shared sequence variants that was likely a sequencing artifact.

13 Jbeta primers and 60 Vbeta primers were used for the PCR. TCRdb's table, derived via immunoSEQ multiplex PCR, lists solely in-frame clones and lacks some. This repertoire shows about 160,000 clones, approximately 81% found once; its top ten account for roughly 7.7%. The germline V gene encodes CDR1 SQVTM and CDR2 ANQGSEA. Germline trimming cut 7 bases from V and 5 bases from J; bases unmatched to any gene: 10. The CDR3 length is 14 residues. This clone has a single count. Its antigen is not identified. The chain uses TRBV29-1 and TRBJ2-5, with 10 bases fitting TRBD2. The sample consisted of PBMCs. This receptor was obtained from a woman under 40 in good health and CMV-seropositive. The CDR3 DNA sequence: TGCAGCGCATGGGGGTCTAGCGGGGGTGAGACCCAGTACTTC. Its protein is CSAWGSSGGETQYF.